The 10 T cell receptor beta chains presented below share a single source sample, sequenced in a study of T-cell reconstitution after alpha-beta-depleted transplantation in children. Unique molecular identifiers were incorporated when the TCRbeta library was constructed. TCRdb analysed the PCR reads with MiXCR anew, one entry per CDR3 protein. In the table there are 130,000 to 150,000 distinct CDR3 sequences, around 8.8% of which are singletons. Specimen: PBMCs, mostly from graft donor cells, collected 180 days after TCRalphabeta/CD19-depleted stem cell transplant. These receptors originate from a female patient aged 2 to 10 who had a stem cell transplant for congenital amegakaryocytic thrombocytopenia, so the T cells may come from the graft donor.

The chain links TRBV19 to TRBJ2-4, with 11 bases matching TRBD1. The CDR3 totals 16 residues. J gave up 4 bases and V 1 base, and 3 bases lay outside the gene matches. In germline, CDR1 is LNHDA, CDR2 SQIVND (reference sequence). The CDR3 region is CASSIGTGGFKNIQYF. The CDR3 nucleotides read TGTGCCAGTAGTATAGGGACAGGGGGCTTTAAAAACATTCAGTACTTC. The whole variable domain, remainder taken from reference TRBV19 and TRBJ2-4, is DGGITQSPKYLFRKEGQNVTLSCEQNLNHDAMYWYRQDPGQGLRLIYYSQIVNDFQKGDIAEGYSVSREKKESFPLTVTSAQKNPTAFYLCASSIGTGGFKNIQYFGAGTRLSVL.

This clonotype was seen ten or more times. This chain links TRBV20-1 with TRBJ2-1; TRBD2 aligns across 15 bases. The trim removed 3 bases at V and 1 base at J, leaving 7 bases unmatched. CDR3 length equals 18 residues. CDR1 is DFQATT, CDR2 SNEGSKA, per germline (reference sequence). DNA for the CDR3: TGCAGTGCTAGGGGACTAGCGGGAGGATTAATGTCCTACAATGAGCAGTTCTTC. It is translated as CSARGLAGGLMSYNEQFF.

This clonotype was seen a handful of times. The V gene is TRBV12-3 or TRBV12-4, the J gene TRBJ1-5; D ambiguous. Trimming shortened V by 6 bases and J by 0 bases, and 18 bases separated the two germline ends. The CDR3 runs 17 residues. The CDR3 loop reads CASSPPWFPYSNQPQHF. In DNA form, the CDR3 reads TGTGCCAGCAGCCCCCCATGGTTCCCCTATAGCAATCAGCCCCAGCATTTT.

This clonotype showed up just a few times. This sequence joins TRBV5-5 and TRBJ1-2; D possibly corresponds to TRBD1 (5 bases). The V gene lost 2 bases and the J gene lost 3 bases, with 8 bases spanning the gap. The CDR3 loop spans 13 amino acids. Germline CDR1 SGHKS, CDR2 YYEKEE (reference sequence). CDR3 loop: CASSFRGDYGYTF. The CDR3 DNA reads as TGTGCCAGCAGCTTCCGAGGGGACTATGGCTACACCTTC.

This clonotype was seen many times. V usage is TRBV10-3 and J usage is TRBJ2-1; weak D call: TRBD2 (6 bases). Germline values: CDR1 ENHRY, CDR2 SYGVKD. V lost 7 bases and J lost 0, with 16 bases in between. The CDR3 totals 16 residues. In DNA form, the CDR3 reads TGTGCCATCAATGGGATTAGCGGAAGCTCCTACAATGAGCAGTTCTTC. Translating it yields CAINGISGSSYNEQFF.

This clonotype was seen many times. V gene TRBV11-1 combines with J gene TRBJ2-5; 14 bases line up with TRBD2. This CDR3 has 18 amino acids. Germline assignment: CDR1 SGHAT and CDR2 FQDESV (reference sequence). The ends lost 5 bases at V and 4 bases at J; junction bases unmatched: 12. CDR3: CASSQPRLAGGPGETQYF. In DNA form, the CDR3 reads TGTGCCAGCAGCCAACCCCGACTAGCGGGAGGGCCGGGAGAGACCCAGTACTTC. The full variable domain, its missing parts supplied by reference TRBV11-1 and TRBJ2-5, is EAEVAQSPRYKITEKSQAVAFWCDPISGHATLYWYRQILGQGPELLVQFQDESVVDDSQLPKDRFSAERLKGVDSTLKIQPAELGDSAMYLCASSQPRLAGGPGETQYFGPGTRLLVL.

This clonotype was seen many times. V usage is TRBV20-1 and J usage is TRBJ2-3, with D possibly matching TRBD2 (6 bases). CDR1 DFQATT and CDR2 SNEGSKA come from the germline V gene (reference sequence). The ends were cut back, 2 bases at V and 3 bases at J, with 9 bases in the middle. This CDR3 is 13 amino acids long. CDR3 in DNA: TGCAGTGCTAGAAGTGGGGGGACAGATACGCAGTATTTT. Its protein is CSARSGGTDTQYF.

Ten or more counts support this clonotype. The gene calls are TRBV5-1 and TRBJ2-3; D possibly matches TRBD1 or TRBD2 (5 bases each). Germline-derived CDR1 and CDR2 are SGHRS and YFSETQ. The CDR3 contains 17 residues. V was shortened by 3 bases and J by 5 bases, with 22 bases between the two germline ends. CDR3 DNA sequence: TGCGCCAGCAGCTCCGGATCTAGGACGGGGCATGGAGATACGCAGTATTTT. Residues: CASSSGSRTGHGDTQYF.

This clonotype showed up many times. The V and J genes are TRBV29-1 and TRBJ1-1; a weak D match, TRBD1 (5 bases). The CDR3 runs 15 residues. The germline V and J ends were trimmed by 2 bases and 4 bases, with 17 bases remaining between them. Germline assignment: CDR1 SQVTM and CDR2 ANQGSEA. CDR3: CSVELFPGLITEAFF. In nucleotides, the CDR3 is TGCAGCGTTGAACTCTTCCCAGGGTTGATCACTGAAGCTTTCTTT.

This clonotype was seen many times. V gene TRBV12-3 or TRBV12-4 combines with J gene TRBJ2-5, with 9 bases fitting TRBD2. The CDR3 covers 15 residues. V was pared by 1 base and J by 5 bases, with 5 bases of the junction left unmatched. CDR3 region: CASSLGREGPETQYF. The CDR3 coding sequence is TGTGCCAGCAGTTTAGGGCGGGAGGGCCCGGAGACCCAGTACTTC.